This T cell receptor beta chain was sequenced for a study of blood T cell repertoires in COVID-19. Original handling: Quantification of nucleated cells was approximated via reference gene primer amplification. Generated by immunoSEQ multiplex PCR, the TCRdb table keeps only in-frame clones and is missing some. V, J and clone size are those of that table, while D and trimming were read from the DNA. This table holds roughly 260,000 clones, about 89% found once. The CDR3 covers 15 residues. Germline V CDR1 and CDR2: LGHDT, YNNKEL (reference sequence). Germline trimming cut 4 bases from V and 4 bases from J; bases unmatched to any gene: 4.

The TCR comes from a man between 40 and 49 years old who had recovered from COVID-19. The rearrangement links TRBV3-1 (or the pseudogene TRBV3-2) to TRBJ1-4; 9 bases are shared with TRBD1. What was sequenced was peripheral blood. The CDR3 DNA reads TGTGCCAGCAGCCGGGGGGACAGGGATAATGAAAAACTGTTTTTT. Protein sequence: CASSRGDRDNEKLFF.